These 6 T cell receptor beta chains came from one sample sequenced in a study of naive and memory T cell subsets. The beta constant-region primer was an equimolar mix of two oligonucleotides covering TRBC1 and TRBC2. TCRdb re-derived calls from the UMI-ligation and nested PCR reads in MiXCR, one entry per CDR3 protein. This sample has 130,000 to 150,000 distinct CDR3 sequences, with about a sixth found just once. Sequencing was done on a sample of naive CD4+ T cells from blood. These TCRs come from a human donor in good health.

This clonotype was observed a handful of times. The genes are TRBV7-8 and TRBJ2-2; D unresolved. Trimming removed 3 bases from V and 6 bases from J, with 8 bases in between. The CDR3 covers 13 residues. CDR1 and CDR2 (germline): SGHVS, FQNEAQ. DNA for the CDR3: TGTGCCAGCAGCTTCCCAGGACCCGGGGAGCTGTTTTTT. Protein: CASSFPGPGELFF.

The chain uses TRBV25-1 and TRBJ2-3; D is uncertain. Germline V gives CDR1 MGHDK, CDR2 SYGVNS. The CDR3 is 15 amino acids. Trimming cost V 4 bases and J 0 bases, with 11 bases left between them. CDR3 sequence: CASSGLKTSTDTQYF. CDR3 bases: TGTGCCAGCAGTGGACTTAAAACTAGCACAGATACGCAGTATTTT.

This clonotype has a handful of counts. The V call is TRBV12-3 or TRBV12-4, the J call TRBJ2-7; 10 bases align to TRBD2. The CDR3 is made up of 15 amino acids. J lost 7 bases, V lost 4 bases, and 10 bases had no gene match. This chain's CDR3 is CASSSAGGQAGEQYF. As DNA, the CDR3 is TGTGCCAGCAGTTCAGCGGGAGGGCAGGCGGGGGAGCAGTACTTC.

This clonotype was counted between two and nine times. The rearrangement uses TRBV20-1 and TRBJ2-7, with TRBD1 matching 8 bases. CDR3 length: 13 amino acids. Per the germline V gene, CDR1 is DFQATT and CDR2 is SNEGSKA (reference sequence). V trimming: 3 bases; J trimming: 5 bases; junction bases outside the gene matches: 6. CDR3 protein: CSASRTGRHEQYF. CDR3 nucleotide sequence: TGCAGTGCTAGTCGGACAGGGCGCCACGAGCAGTACTTC.

This clonotype was picked up a small number of times. The chain recombines TRBV6-6 with TRBJ1-6; D gene unclear. The CDR3 sequence is 19 residues long. V gave up 0 bases and J gave up 0 bases, with 15 bases separating them. Germline values: CDR1 MNHNY, CDR2 SVGAGI (reference sequence). Written as DNA, the CDR3 is TGTGCCAGCAGTTACTCGCTCGGGATCATCAGCTCCTATAATTCACCCCTCCACTTT. It translates to CASSYSLGIISSYNSPLHF.

This clonotype appeared a few times. CDR3 sequence: CASSLRTGRVTNTEAFF. CDR3 in DNA: TGTGCCAGCAGCTTAAGGACAGGGCGAGTGACTAACACTGAAGCTTTCTTT. The chain combines TRBV7-9 with TRBJ1-1, with 8 positions matching TRBD1. The CDR3 spans 17 residues. Germline V gene sequence: CDR1 SEHNR, CDR2 FQNEAQ (reference sequence). Germline trimming cut 2 bases from V and 2 bases from J; bases unmatched to any gene: 10.